This is a list of T cell receptor beta chains from one sample in a study of T cell responses to AZD1222 COVID-19 vaccine. Sequencing was performed with immunoSEQ multiplex PCR; in TCRdb, only in-frame clones are kept and a portion is missing. The table records approximately 70,000 clones, about 85% of them present only once. The sequences come from peripheral blood, collected on day 0 of AZD1222 vaccination. The receptor set was obtained from an adult in good health. The CDR3 runs from the conserved cysteine through the conserved F or W. D genes are given only for firm matches. Clone size is shown for a subset of rows, as once, few, many or a class of expanded clone.

TRBD1,TRBJ1-5,-,TRBV28,15,CASSPGQAWGQPQHF,TGTGCCAGCAGCCCCGGACAGGCGTGGGGTCAGCCCCAGCATTTT
-,TRBJ2-1,few,TRBV7-9,12,CASSFSSDEQFF,TGTGCCAGCAGCTTTTCTAGCGATGAGCAGTTCTTC
TRBD1,TRBJ2-1,-,TRBV18,15,CASSVTGGAGNEQFF,TGTGCCAGCTCAGTCACAGGGGGCGCAGGTAATGAGCAGTTCTTC
-,TRBJ2-1,-,TRBV7-8,15,CASSSTQGGFDEQFF,TGTGCCAGCAGCTCGACGCAGGGGGGATTCGATGAGCAGTTCTTC
-,TRBJ1-2,-,TRBV7-9,13,CASSLATEGGYTF,TGTGCCAGCAGCTTAGCGACAGAAGGAGGCTACACCTTC
-,TRBJ2-1,-,TRBV21-1,11,CASSKSGEQFF,TGTGCCAGCAGCAAATCTGGTGAGCAGTTCTTC
TRBD2,TRBJ2-2,-,TRBV3-1/TRBV3-2,16,CASSRIAGGNTGELFF,TGTGCCAGCAGCCGTATAGCGGGAGGGAACACCGGGGAGCTGTTTTTT
TRBD1,TRBJ1-1,-,TRBV5-1,18,CASSLGIWDSPRNTEAFF,TGCGCCAGCAGCTTAGGGATCTGGGACAGCCCAAGGAACACTGAAGCTTTCTTT
-,TRBJ2-7,-,TRBV20-1,11,CSALRGHEQYF,TGCAGTGCCCTGAGAGGCCACGAGCAGTACTTC
-,TRBJ2-1,-,TRBV4-1,15,CASSQDVSVRNEQFF,TGCGCCAGCAGCCAAGACGTAAGCGTGAGGAATGAGCAGTTCTTC
TRBD1,TRBJ2-7,-,TRBV28,17,CASSLVAGTGLREEQYF,TGTGCCAGCAGTTTAGTCGCCGGGACAGGGTTGAGGGAAGAGCAGTACTTC
TRBD1,TRBJ2-7,-,TRBV11-2,15,CASSLIQGRIYEQYF,TGTGCCAGCAGCTTAATACAGGGGCGCATCTACGAGCAGTACTTC
TRBD1,TRBJ2-1,once,TRBV18,16,CASSPPGTGEVNEQFF,TGTGCCAGCTCACCACCCGGGACAGGGGAAGTCAATGAGCAGTTCTTC
-,TRBJ1-2,-,TRBV14,15,CASSLDNIIYYGYTF,TGTGCCAGCAGCCTGGACAACATAATATACTATGGCTACACCTTC
-,TRBJ1-2,-,TRBV12-5,14,CASGLVNWQNGYTF,TGTGCTAGTGGTTTGGTAAATTGGCAGAATGGCTACACCTTC
TRBD1,TRBJ1-2,-,TRBV5-1,15,CASSLTGEEIGGYTF,TGCGCCAGCAGCTTGACAGGGGAAGAAATAGGTGGCTACACCTTC
TRBD2,TRBJ2-3,-,TRBV5-1,17,CASSPKRGTAGGDTQYF,TGCGCCAGCAGCCCAAAGCGCGGGACTGCCGGGGGGGATACGCAGTATTTT
-,TRBJ1-2,-,TRBV19,14,CASSEVWEQYGYTF,TGTGCCAGTAGTGAAGTGTGGGAACAGTATGGCTACACCTTC
-,TRBJ1-1,once,TRBV29-1,12,CSVVEGGTEAFF,TGCAGCGTTGTGGAGGGGGGCACTGAAGCTTTCTTT
-,TRBJ1-2,-,TRBV6-1,14,CASSEVAGVDGYTF,TGTGCCAGCAGTGAAGTTGCGGGGGTAGATGGCTACACCTTC
-,TRBJ1-3,-,TRBV7-6,17,CASSLAGSGHSGNTIYF,TGTGCCAGCAGCTTAGCGGGGTCAGGTCACTCTGGAAACACCATATATTTT
TRBD2,TRBJ2-5,-,TRBV7-8,17,CASSHGEGLRSPETQYF,TGTGCCAGCAGCCATGGGGAGGGACTCAGGTCCCCGGAGACCCAGTACTTC
TRBD1,TRBJ2-7,-,TRBV18,15,CASSPLGQYLYEQYF,TGTGCCAGCTCACCATTGGGACAGTACCTCTACGAGCAGTACTTC
-,TRBJ2-5,-,TRBV11-2,15,CASSLARAEWETQYF,TGTGCCAGCAGCTTAGCTCGGGCAGAGTGGGAGACCCAGTACTTC
-,TRBJ1-2,-,TRBV3-1/TRBV3-2,15,CASSQGGPAGYGYTF,TGTGCCAGCAGCCAAGGGGGGCCCGCAGGCTATGGCTACACCTTC
-,TRBJ2-1,-,TRBV2,16,CASSPWTTLSYNEQFF,TGTGCCAGCAGTCCCTGGACAACTCTATCCTACAATGAGCAGTTCTTC
-,TRBJ1-4,-,TRBV21-1,15,CASSPRTGGDEKLFF,TGTGCCAGCAGCCCCCGGACAGGGGGGGATGAAAAACTGTTTTTT
-,TRBJ2-1,-,TRBV28,16,CASSLGVEIGVDEQFF,TGTGCCAGCAGTTTAGGCGTCGAGATAGGGGTCGATGAGCAGTTCTTC
-,TRBJ2-2,-,TRBV7-2,15,CASSQQAGGTGELFF,TGTGCCAGCAGCCAACAGGCGGGCGGGACCGGGGAGCTGTTTTTT
TRBD1,TRBJ2-7,-,TRBV4-1,14,CASSPRDRIEEQYF,TGCGCCAGCAGCCCCCGGGACAGGATTGAGGAGCAGTACTTC
TRBD1,TRBJ2-5,-,TRBV5-1,15,CASSAAQGTQETQYF,TGCGCCAGCAGCGCCGCACAGGGGACCCAAGAGACCCAGTACTTC
TRBD1,TRBJ1-6,-,TRBV19,15,CASSPEGARSSPLHF,TGTGCCAGTAGTCCAGAGGGGGCCCGTTCCTCACCCCTCCACTTT
-,TRBJ1-2,-,TRBV3-1/TRBV3-2,12,CASSQAQYGYTF,TGTGCCAGCAGCCAAGCTCAGTATGGCTACACCTTC
-,TRBJ1-2,once,TRBV5-1,15,CASSLESGVMNGYTF,TGCGCCAGCAGCTTAGAGTCAGGGGTGATGAATGGCTACACCTTC
-,TRBJ2-7,once,TRBV5-1,17,CASSSTYGRERAYEQYF,TGCGCCAGCAGCTCCACGTATGGACGGGAAAGGGCCTACGAGCAGTACTTC
-,TRBJ1-1,once,TRBV10-3,13,CAISESMGTEAFF,TGTGCCATCAGTGAGTCAATGGGGACTGAAGCTTTCTTT
TRBD1,TRBJ2-7,-,TRBV12-5,12,CASGSQGREQYF,TGTGCTAGTGGTTCACAGGGGCGGGAGCAGTACTTC
-,TRBJ2-1,-,TRBV7-2,14,CASREVASLDEQFF,TGTGCCAGCAGGGAGGTAGCGTCGCTAGATGAGCAGTTCTTC
TRBD1,TRBJ1-5,few,TRBV3-1/TRBV3-2,16,CASSQGGQGEGQPQHF,TGTGCCAGCAGCCAAGGGGGACAGGGCGAGGGTCAGCCCCAGCATTTT
-,TRBJ1-6,-,TRBV5-1,14,CASSLAGMDSPLHF,TGCGCCAGCAGCTTGGCCGGCATGGACTCACCCCTCCACTTT
TRBD1,TRBJ1-4,few,TRBV6-1,14,CASSETGGGEKLFF,TGTGCCAGCAGTGAAACAGGGGGAGGTGAAAAACTGTTTTTT
-,TRBJ2-5,-,TRBV7-9,12,CASSAGGETQYF,TGTGCCAGCAGCGCCGGTGGAGAGACCCAGTACTTC
-,TRBJ2-7,once,TRBV6-5,14,CASSRASSTYEQYF,TGTGCCAGCAGCCGGGCCTCTTCAACCTACGAGCAGTACTTC
-,TRBJ1-3,-,TRBV2,14,CASSSQGYGNTIYF,TGTGCCAGCAGCTCCCAGGGGTATGGAAACACCATATATTTT
TRBD1,TRBJ2-2,-,TRBV14,17,CASSIPGQGIHTGELFF,TGTGCCAGCAGCATTCCGGGACAGGGAATACACACCGGGGAGCTGTTTTTT
-,TRBJ1-1,-,TRBV12-3/TRBV12-4,13,CASSRGRNTEAFF,TGTGCCAGCTCAAGGGGAAGGAATACTGAAGCTTTCTTT
TRBD2,TRBJ2-3,-,TRBV29-1,14,CSSAGGVPPDTQYF,TGCAGCTCGGCGGGGGGGGTCCCCCCAGATACGCAGTATTTT
-,TRBJ1-4,-,TRBV3-1/TRBV3-2,14,CASRDRGTNEKLFF,TGTGCCAGCAGGGATCGTGGCACTAATGAAAAACTGTTTTTT
-,TRBJ2-2,-,TRBV6-2/TRBV6-3,15,CASSYSLAVGGELFF,TGTGCCAGCAGTTACTCACTAGCAGTGGGCGGGGAGCTGTTTTTT
TRBD1,TRBJ2-1,-,TRBV7-8,14,CASSSRQGPNEQFF,TGTGCCAGCAGCTCCCGACAGGGTCCGAATGAGCAGTTCTTC
-,TRBJ1-6,-,TRBV11-2,13,CASSLDRKSPLHF,TGTGCCAGCAGCTTAGATCGGAAATCACCCCTCCACTTT
TRBD1,TRBJ1-2,-,TRBV7-8,19,CASSLSPNPTGKGDYGYTF,TGTGCCAGCAGCTTATCCCCAAACCCGACAGGGAAGGGGGACTATGGCTACACCTTC
-,TRBJ1-1,once,TRBV5-1,16,CASSPRAGQLNTEAFF,TGCGCCAGCAGCCCTCGAGCGGGACAACTGAACACTGAAGCTTTCTTT
-,TRBJ1-2,-,TRBV6-6,14,CASSSTTGGYGYTF,TGTGCCAGCAGTTCTACGACGGGCGGATATGGCTACACCTTC
-,TRBJ1-1,once,TRBV2,14,CASSGPGRATEAFF,TGTGCCAGCAGTGGCCCGGGGCGGGCCACTGAAGCTTTCTTT